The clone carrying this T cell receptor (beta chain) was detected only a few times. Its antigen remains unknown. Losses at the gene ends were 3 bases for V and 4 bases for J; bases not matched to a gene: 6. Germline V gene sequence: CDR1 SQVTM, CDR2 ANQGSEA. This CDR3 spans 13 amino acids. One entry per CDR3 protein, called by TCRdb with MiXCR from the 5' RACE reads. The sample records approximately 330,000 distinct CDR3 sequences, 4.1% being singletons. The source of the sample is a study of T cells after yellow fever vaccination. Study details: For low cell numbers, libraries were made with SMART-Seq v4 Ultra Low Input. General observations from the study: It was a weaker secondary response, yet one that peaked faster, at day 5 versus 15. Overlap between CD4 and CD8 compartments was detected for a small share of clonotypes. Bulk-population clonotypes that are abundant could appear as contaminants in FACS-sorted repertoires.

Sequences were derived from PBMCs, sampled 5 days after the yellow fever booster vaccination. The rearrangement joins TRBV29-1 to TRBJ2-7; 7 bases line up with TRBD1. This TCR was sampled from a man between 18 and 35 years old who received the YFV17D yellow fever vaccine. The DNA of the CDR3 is TGCAGCGTTGAGGACGGGACAGCGTACGAGCAGTACTTC. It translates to CSVEDGTAYEQYF.